Listed below are T cell receptor beta chains from one sample, sequenced in a study of blood T cell repertoires in COVID-19. The protocol was immunoSEQ multiplex PCR, while the TCRdb copy is restricted to in-frame clones and leaves out a portion. The sample has hundreds of thousands of clones, approximately 88% seen once; the top ten hold approximately 6%. The specimen was PBMCs or T cells enriched from blood (not recorded which). These receptors were taken from a woman between 40 and 50 years old who had recovered from COVID-19. Each CDR3 is given with its conserved first and last residue. Fields, in order: CDR3 length, V gene, J gene, D gene, clone size, CDR3 DNA, CDR3 protein. D genes are given only for firm matches. Some rows have no size entry. The others give once, few or many, or a class for an expanded clone.

cdr3_length: 16; v_call: TRBV18; j_call: TRBJ2-1; d_call: NA; clone_size: few; cdr3_nt: TGTGCCAGCTCACCCACCGGGACAAGCCCGGCAAAGGACCAGTTCTTC; cdr3_aa: CASSPTGTSPAKDQFF
cdr3_length: 14; v_call: TRBV5-6; j_call: TRBJ2-5; d_call: NA; clone_size: NA; cdr3_nt: TGTGCCAGCAGCAACTTCTTCGGGCAAGAGACCCAGTACTTC; cdr3_aa: CASSNFFGQETQYF
cdr3_length: 13; v_call: TRBV2; j_call: TRBJ2-1; d_call: NA; clone_size: NA; cdr3_nt: TGTGCCAGCATCGGGAGAGCCTACAATGAGCAGTTCTTC; cdr3_aa: CASIGRAYNEQFF
cdr3_length: 15; v_call: TRBV5-1; j_call: TRBJ2-7; d_call: NA; clone_size: NA; cdr3_nt: TGCGCCAGCCGCGAGTCAGGGCAGCCCTACTACGAGCAGTACTTC; cdr3_aa: CASRESGQPYYEQYF
cdr3_length: 13; v_call: TRBV7-2; j_call: TRBJ2-5; d_call: NA; clone_size: once; cdr3_nt: TGTGCCAGCAGCTTAGCCGGGGGAGAGACCCAGTACTTC; cdr3_aa: CASSLAGGETQYF
cdr3_length: 15; v_call: TRBV3-1/TRBV3-2; j_call: TRBJ2-2; d_call: TRBD2; clone_size: NA; cdr3_nt: TGTGCCAGCAGCCAAAGGGAGGGATACACCGGGGAGCTGTTTTTT; cdr3_aa: CASSQREGYTGELFF
cdr3_length: 14; v_call: TRBV3-1/TRBV3-2; j_call: TRBJ2-7; d_call: TRBD2; clone_size: once; cdr3_nt: TGTGCCAGCAGCGCTAGCGGGAGAGGGTACGAGCAGTACTTC; cdr3_aa: CASSASGRGYEQYF
cdr3_length: 18; v_call: TRBV5-1; j_call: TRBJ1-4; d_call: TRBD1; clone_size: NA; cdr3_nt: TGCGCCAGCAGCTTGGCCAGCGGGACAGGGGGCACTAATGAAAAACTGTTTTTT; cdr3_aa: CASSLASGTGGTNEKLFF
cdr3_length: 16; v_call: TRBV7-2; j_call: TRBJ2-5; d_call: NA; clone_size: NA; cdr3_nt: TGTGCCAGCAGTCATTCGGGACTCCGCGGATCGGAGACCCAGTACTTC; cdr3_aa: CASSHSGLRGSETQYF
cdr3_length: 15; v_call: TRBV28; j_call: TRBJ2-7; d_call: TRBD1; clone_size: once; cdr3_nt: TGTGCCAGCAGCCGGGACAGGGGGCTTCCCTACGAGCAGTACTTC; cdr3_aa: CASSRDRGLPYEQYF
cdr3_length: 14; v_call: TRBV7-2; j_call: TRBJ1-1; d_call: NA; clone_size: NA; cdr3_nt: TGTGCCAGCACCCTTAGTGGGGGACTCACTGAAGCTTTCTTT; cdr3_aa: CASTLSGGLTEAFF
cdr3_length: 17; v_call: TRBV19; j_call: TRBJ2-2; d_call: TRBD2; clone_size: few; cdr3_nt: TGTGCCAGCGGGACTAGCGGTTTTCATCCTAACACCGGGGAGCTGTTTTTT; cdr3_aa: CASGTSGFHPNTGELFF
cdr3_length: 15; v_call: TRBV29-1; j_call: TRBJ1-1; d_call: TRBD1; clone_size: once; cdr3_nt: TGCAGCGTTGAAGCCCACAGGGGCCCGAACACTGAAGCTTTCTTT; cdr3_aa: CSVEAHRGPNTEAFF
cdr3_length: 17; v_call: TRBV9; j_call: TRBJ2-7; d_call: TRBD2; clone_size: once; cdr3_nt: TGTGCCAGCAGCCCCCGGGTGACTAGCGGGAGTGGCTACGAGCAGTACTTC; cdr3_aa: CASSPRVTSGSGYEQYF
cdr3_length: 12; v_call: TRBV28; j_call: TRBJ1-1; d_call: NA; clone_size: few; cdr3_nt: TGTGCCAGCAGCCGAGGGGGGGTCGGAGCTTTCTTT; cdr3_aa: CASSRGGVGAFF
cdr3_length: 14; v_call: TRBV7-2; j_call: TRBJ2-7; d_call: NA; clone_size: NA; cdr3_nt: TGTGCCAGCAGCTTCCGGAGGAACTCCTACGAGCAGTACTTC; cdr3_aa: CASSFRRNSYEQYF
cdr3_length: 16; v_call: TRBV3-1/TRBV3-2; j_call: TRBJ2-1; d_call: NA; clone_size: NA; cdr3_nt: TGTGCCAGCGCACGATCGAGGTTTGGTTCGGGTGTTGAGCAGTTCTTC; cdr3_aa: CASARSRFGSGVEQFF
cdr3_length: 17; v_call: TRBV7-2; j_call: TRBJ1-6; d_call: TRBD1; clone_size: NA; cdr3_nt: TGTGCCAGCAGCTTAATCCCGCCCGGGACAGGGTCGACACCCCTCCACTTT; cdr3_aa: CASSLIPPGTGSTPLHF
cdr3_length: 14; v_call: TRBV15; j_call: TRBJ1-6; d_call: NA; clone_size: NA; cdr3_nt: TGTGCCACCAGCAGAGATAGGGGAAATTCACCCCTCCACTTT; cdr3_aa: CATSRDRGNSPLHF
cdr3_length: 15; v_call: TRBV29-1; j_call: TRBJ2-5; d_call: TRBD2; clone_size: once; cdr3_nt: TGCAGCGTTGAAGACTGGGGGGGGACCCAAGAGACCCAGTACTTC; cdr3_aa: CSVEDWGGTQETQYF
cdr3_length: 13; v_call: TRBV6-5; j_call: TRBJ2-3; d_call: NA; clone_size: NA; cdr3_nt: TGTGCCAGCAGGACACCGGGACTAGATACGCAGTATTTT; cdr3_aa: CASRTPGLDTQYF
cdr3_length: 15; v_call: TRBV6-5; j_call: TRBJ2-1; d_call: NA; clone_size: NA; cdr3_nt: TGTGCCAGCAGTCTAATGGCTAGCAGCAACAATGAGCAGTTCTTC; cdr3_aa: CASSLMASSNNEQFF
cdr3_length: 14; v_call: TRBV2; j_call: TRBJ2-7; d_call: TRBD1; clone_size: NA; cdr3_nt: TGTGCCAGCAGTGATTTTCAGGGGGCGAACGAGCAGTACTTC; cdr3_aa: CASSDFQGANEQYF
cdr3_length: 14; v_call: TRBV28; j_call: TRBJ1-2; d_call: NA; clone_size: NA; cdr3_nt: TGTGCCAGCAGTTTAAGCCTTCTCCAGGCTGGCTACACCTTC; cdr3_aa: CASSLSLLQAGYTF
cdr3_length: 15; v_call: TRBV7-2; j_call: TRBJ2-6; d_call: NA; clone_size: once; cdr3_nt: TGTGCCAGCAGCTTCGGAGGGTCTGGGGCCAACGTCCTGACTTTC; cdr3_aa: CASSFGGSGANVLTF
cdr3_length: 15; v_call: TRBV15; j_call: TRBJ2-7; d_call: TRBD1; clone_size: NA; cdr3_nt: TGTGCCACCAGCAGAACAACAGGGGGTCCCTACGAGCAGTACTTC; cdr3_aa: CATSRTTGGPYEQYF
cdr3_length: 17; v_call: TRBV4-1; j_call: TRBJ1-2; d_call: NA; clone_size: many; cdr3_nt: TGCGCCAGCAGCACCCCACCCCGAAGCCAGCGCGGGGAGGGCTACACCTTC; cdr3_aa: CASSTPPRSQRGEGYTF
cdr3_length: 16; v_call: TRBV7-3; j_call: TRBJ2-2; d_call: NA; clone_size: NA; cdr3_nt: TGTGCCAGCAGCTTAGAGGGCGGGACGAACACCGGGGAGCTGTTTTTT; cdr3_aa: CASSLEGGTNTGELFF
cdr3_length: 11; v_call: TRBV20-1; j_call: TRBJ2-7; d_call: NA; clone_size: NA; cdr3_nt: TGCAGTGCTCCGTTCTTCTACGAGCAGTACTTC; cdr3_aa: CSAPFFYEQYF
cdr3_length: 14; v_call: TRBV28; j_call: TRBJ2-7; d_call: TRBD1; clone_size: once; cdr3_nt: TGTGCCAGCAGTTCCGGACAGGTTCGGTACGAGCAGTACTTC; cdr3_aa: CASSSGQVRYEQYF
cdr3_length: 13; v_call: TRBV7-3; j_call: TRBJ1-1; d_call: NA; clone_size: once; cdr3_nt: TGTGCCAGCAGCTTGGGACATAACACTGAAGCTTTCTTT; cdr3_aa: CASSLGHNTEAFF
cdr3_length: 15; v_call: TRBV24-1; j_call: TRBJ1-5; d_call: NA; clone_size: NA; cdr3_nt: TGTGCCACCAGTGAAACAGGGAGACCGAATCAGCCCCAGCATTTT; cdr3_aa: CATSETGRPNQPQHF
cdr3_length: 10; v_call: TRBV20-1; j_call: TRBJ2-1; d_call: NA; clone_size: NA; cdr3_nt: TGCAGTGCTAGGGTCTCCAGACAGTTCTTC; cdr3_aa: CSARVSRQFF
cdr3_length: 15; v_call: TRBV5-1; j_call: TRBJ2-7; d_call: NA; clone_size: NA; cdr3_nt: TGCGCCAGCAGCTTGATCGAACAGGGATCCTACGAGCAGTACTTC; cdr3_aa: CASSLIEQGSYEQYF
cdr3_length: 15; v_call: TRBV24-1; j_call: TRBJ2-5; d_call: TRBD2; clone_size: NA; cdr3_nt: TGTGCCACCAGTGATGCGGGACTAGCGGGAGGGACCCAGTACTTC; cdr3_aa: CATSDAGLAGGTQYF
cdr3_length: 16; v_call: TRBV24-1; j_call: TRBJ2-2; d_call: NA; clone_size: NA; cdr3_nt: TGTGCCACCAGTGATCCCAGACAGGAGAACACCGGGGAGCTGTTTTTT; cdr3_aa: CATSDPRQENTGELFF
cdr3_length: 16; v_call: TRBV7-2; j_call: TRBJ2-5; d_call: TRBD2; clone_size: NA; cdr3_nt: TGTGCCAGCAGTCTGGGACTAGCGGGAGGGCAAGAGACCCAGTACTTC; cdr3_aa: CASSLGLAGGQETQYF
cdr3_length: 16; v_call: TRBV5-1; j_call: TRBJ2-2; d_call: NA; clone_size: NA; cdr3_nt: TGCGCCAGCAGCTTGGTTTCCGGGTCGAACACCGGGGAGCTGTTTTTT; cdr3_aa: CASSLVSGSNTGELFF
cdr3_length: 19; v_call: TRBV7-2; j_call: TRBJ2-2; d_call: TRBD2; clone_size: once; cdr3_nt: TGTGCCAGCAGCGTCCCGGGACTAGCGGTACTTGCGAACACCGGGGAGCTGTTTTTT; cdr3_aa: CASSVPGLAVLANTGELFF
cdr3_length: 16; v_call: TRBV19; j_call: TRBJ2-1; d_call: NA; clone_size: NA; cdr3_nt: TGTGCCAGTAGTATCGGAACGGGGACTCTGGGCAATGAGCAGTTCTTC; cdr3_aa: CASSIGTGTLGNEQFF
cdr3_length: 14; v_call: TRBV28; j_call: TRBJ2-7; d_call: TRBD1; clone_size: NA; cdr3_nt: TGTGCCAGCCTTCTGAGACAGGGGACCTACGAGCAGTACTTC; cdr3_aa: CASLLRQGTYEQYF
cdr3_length: 15; v_call: TRBV10-3; j_call: TRBJ2-7; d_call: TRBD2; clone_size: NA; cdr3_nt: TGTGCCATCAGTGTTGTCAGCGGGAAGGCGACCGAGCAGTACTTC; cdr3_aa: CAISVVSGKATEQYF
cdr3_length: 14; v_call: TRBV29-1; j_call: TRBJ2-6; d_call: NA; clone_size: NA; cdr3_nt: TGCAGCGTTGAAGGTTCCTCCGGGGCCAACGTCCTGACTTTC; cdr3_aa: CSVEGSSGANVLTF
cdr3_length: 13; v_call: TRBV28; j_call: TRBJ2-1; d_call: NA; clone_size: NA; cdr3_nt: TGTGCCAGCAGACCCGACCGGGGATATGAGCAGTTCTTC; cdr3_aa: CASRPDRGYEQFF
cdr3_length: 14; v_call: TRBV6-2/TRBV6-3; j_call: TRBJ2-3; d_call: NA; clone_size: NA; cdr3_nt: TGTGCCAGCAGTGCCCTCAGCGTATCAGATACGCAGTATTTT; cdr3_aa: CASSALSVSDTQYF
cdr3_length: 16; v_call: TRBV15; j_call: TRBJ2-5; d_call: NA; clone_size: NA; cdr3_nt: TGTGCCACCAGCAGAGATCTGGGCGGGGGCGGAGTGACCCAGTACTTC; cdr3_aa: CATSRDLGGGGVTQYF